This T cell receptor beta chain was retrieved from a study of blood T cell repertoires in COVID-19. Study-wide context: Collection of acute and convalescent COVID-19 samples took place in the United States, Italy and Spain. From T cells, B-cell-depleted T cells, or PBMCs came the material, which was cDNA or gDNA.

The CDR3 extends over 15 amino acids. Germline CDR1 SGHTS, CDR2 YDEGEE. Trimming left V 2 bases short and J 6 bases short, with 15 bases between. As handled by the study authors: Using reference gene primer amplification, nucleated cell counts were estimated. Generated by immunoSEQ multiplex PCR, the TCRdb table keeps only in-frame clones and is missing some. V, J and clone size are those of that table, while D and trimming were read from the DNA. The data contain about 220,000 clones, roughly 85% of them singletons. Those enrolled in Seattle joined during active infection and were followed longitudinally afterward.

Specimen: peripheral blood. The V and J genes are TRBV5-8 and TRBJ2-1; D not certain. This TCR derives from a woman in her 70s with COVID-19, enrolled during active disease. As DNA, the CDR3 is TGTGCCAGCAGCTTTGGAGTGGTGGAGACCAATGAGCAGTTCTTC. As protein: CASSFGVVETNEQFF.